This TCR beta chain emerged from a study of T-cell memory formation after mild COVID-19. Study context: Clusters of TCRs were largely donor specific.

This CDR3 region has 15 residues. Unmatched junction bases numbered 8, after V lost 5 bases and J lost 6 bases. Overall study findings and caveats: Contracting CD8+ clones were enriched in EMRA, CD4+ mainly in CM and EM.

Sample barcodes and UMIs were carried by the TCR alpha and TCR beta cDNA libraries that 5'RACE generated with constant-segment primers. TCRdb processed the 5' RACE reads anew with MiXCR; each CDR3 protein has one entry. The table lists about 57,000 distinct CDR3 sequences, 12% of them singletons, with around a quarter in the top ten. As concerns this clonotype: Its target is unknown.

Sequenced input: PBMCs or a T cell subset sorted from them (not recorded which). The clonotype comes from a man aged 18 to 30 who had mild COVID-19 (a few samples of this study predate the infection). Cell type and time point are not known. The V call is TRBV12-3 or TRBV12-4, the J call TRBJ1-5, with 9 bases lining up with TRBD1. CDR3 loop: CASSRTGVAGQPQHF. The CDR3 DNA follows: TGTGCCAGCAGTCGGACAGGGGTAGCAGGTCAGCCCCAGCATTTT.